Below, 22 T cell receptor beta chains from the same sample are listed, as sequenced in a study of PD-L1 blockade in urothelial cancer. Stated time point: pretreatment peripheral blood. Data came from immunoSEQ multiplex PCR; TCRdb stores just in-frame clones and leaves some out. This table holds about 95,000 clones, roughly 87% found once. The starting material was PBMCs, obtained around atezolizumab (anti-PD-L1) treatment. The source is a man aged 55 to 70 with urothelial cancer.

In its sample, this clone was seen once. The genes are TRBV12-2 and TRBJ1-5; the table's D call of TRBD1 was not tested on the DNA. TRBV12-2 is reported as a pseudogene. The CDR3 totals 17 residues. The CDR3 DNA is TGTGCAAGTCGCTCCCACGGTAAAGACAGGTGCAATCAGCCCCAGCATTTT. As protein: CASRSHGKDRCNQPQHF.

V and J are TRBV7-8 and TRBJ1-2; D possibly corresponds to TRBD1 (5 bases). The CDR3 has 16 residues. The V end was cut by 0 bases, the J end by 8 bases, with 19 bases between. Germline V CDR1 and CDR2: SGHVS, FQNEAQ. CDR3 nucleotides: TGTGCCAGCAGCTTAGCGGAATCCAGGGCTCGTTACGGCTACACCTTC. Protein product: CASSLAESRARYGYTF.

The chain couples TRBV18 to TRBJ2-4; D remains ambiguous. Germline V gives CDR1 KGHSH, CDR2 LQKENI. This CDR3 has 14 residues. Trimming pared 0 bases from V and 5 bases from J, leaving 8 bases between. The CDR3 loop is CASSPPAGENIQYF. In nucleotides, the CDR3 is TGTGCCAGCTCACCACCGGCAGGTGAAAACATTCAGTACTTC.

The CDR3 coding sequence is TGTGCCAGCAGCTTGGCCCCAGGCACCTACGAGCAGTACTTC. This codes for CASSLAPGTYEQYF. The chain combines TRBV5-4 with TRBJ2-7; unclear D gene. This CDR3 is 14 amino acids long. Looked up from germline, CDR1 is SGHNT and CDR2 is YYREEE (reference sequence). Trimming shortened V by 0 bases and J by 2 bases, and 9 bases separated the two germline ends.

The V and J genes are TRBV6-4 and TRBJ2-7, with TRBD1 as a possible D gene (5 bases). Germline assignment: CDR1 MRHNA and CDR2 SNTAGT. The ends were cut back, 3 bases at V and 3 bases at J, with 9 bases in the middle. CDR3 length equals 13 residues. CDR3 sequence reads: CASSEQGGYEQYF. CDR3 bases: TGTGCCAGCAGTGAGCAGGGTGGCTACGAGCAGTACTTC.

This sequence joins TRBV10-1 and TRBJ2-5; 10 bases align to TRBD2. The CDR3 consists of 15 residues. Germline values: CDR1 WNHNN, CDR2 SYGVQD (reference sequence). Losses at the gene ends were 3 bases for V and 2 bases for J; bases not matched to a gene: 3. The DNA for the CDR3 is TGCGCCAGCAGTGAATCTAGCGGGAGTCAAGAGACCCAGTACTTC. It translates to CASSESSGSQETQYF.

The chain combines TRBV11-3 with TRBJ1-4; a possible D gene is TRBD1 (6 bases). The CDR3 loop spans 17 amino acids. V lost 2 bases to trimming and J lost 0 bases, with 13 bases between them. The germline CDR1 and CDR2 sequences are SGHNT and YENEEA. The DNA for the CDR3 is TGTGCCAGCAGCTTAACGACAGGATGGGCAACTAATGAAAAACTGTTTTTT. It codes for CASSLTTGWATNEKLFF.

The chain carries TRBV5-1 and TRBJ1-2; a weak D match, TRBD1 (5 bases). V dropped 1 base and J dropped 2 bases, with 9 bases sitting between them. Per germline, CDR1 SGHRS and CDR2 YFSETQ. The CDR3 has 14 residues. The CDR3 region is CASSLTAGNYGYTF. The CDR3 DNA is TGCGCCAGCAGCTTGACGGCAGGGAACTATGGCTACACCTTC.

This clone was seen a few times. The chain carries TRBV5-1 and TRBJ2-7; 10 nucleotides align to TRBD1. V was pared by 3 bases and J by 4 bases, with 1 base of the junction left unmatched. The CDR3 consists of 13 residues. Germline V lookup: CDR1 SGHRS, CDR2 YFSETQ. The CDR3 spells CASSSGQGYEQYF. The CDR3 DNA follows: TGCGCCAGCAGCTCGGGACAGGGGTACGAGCAGTACTTC.

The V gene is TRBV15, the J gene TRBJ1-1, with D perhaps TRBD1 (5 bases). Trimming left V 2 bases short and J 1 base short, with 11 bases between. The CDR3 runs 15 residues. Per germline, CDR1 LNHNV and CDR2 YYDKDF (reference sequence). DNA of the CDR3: TGTGCCACCAGCAGACTCAGGCAGGGGAACACTGAAGCTTTCTTT. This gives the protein CATSRLRQGNTEAFF.

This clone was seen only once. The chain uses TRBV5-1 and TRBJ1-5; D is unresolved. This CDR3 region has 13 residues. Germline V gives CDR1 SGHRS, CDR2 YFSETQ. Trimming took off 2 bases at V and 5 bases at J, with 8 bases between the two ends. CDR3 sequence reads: CASSFAGDQPQHF. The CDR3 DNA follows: TGCGCCAGCAGCTTTGCGGGAGATCAGCCCCAGCATTTT.

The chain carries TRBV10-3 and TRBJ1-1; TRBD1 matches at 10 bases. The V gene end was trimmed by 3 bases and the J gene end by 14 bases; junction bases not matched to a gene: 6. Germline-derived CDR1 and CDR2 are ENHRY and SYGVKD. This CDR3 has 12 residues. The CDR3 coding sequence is TGTGCCATCAGTGAAGGACAGGGGGTGGGGTTCTTT. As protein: CAISEGQGVGFF.

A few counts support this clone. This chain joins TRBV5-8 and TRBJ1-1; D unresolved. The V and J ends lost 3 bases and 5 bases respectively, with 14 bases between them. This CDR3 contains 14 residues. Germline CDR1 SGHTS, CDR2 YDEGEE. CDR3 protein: CASSSRTLGTEAFF. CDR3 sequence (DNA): TGTGCCAGCAGCTCTCGGACTCTCGGGACTGAAGCTTTCTTT.

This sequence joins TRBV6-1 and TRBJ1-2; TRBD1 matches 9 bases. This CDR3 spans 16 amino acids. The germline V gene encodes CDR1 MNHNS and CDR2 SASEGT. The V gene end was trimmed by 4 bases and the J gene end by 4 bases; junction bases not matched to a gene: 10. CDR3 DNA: TGTGCCAGCAGTGCCCTACAGGGGGCGGGTTTCTATGGCTACACCTTC. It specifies CASSALQGAGFYGYTF.

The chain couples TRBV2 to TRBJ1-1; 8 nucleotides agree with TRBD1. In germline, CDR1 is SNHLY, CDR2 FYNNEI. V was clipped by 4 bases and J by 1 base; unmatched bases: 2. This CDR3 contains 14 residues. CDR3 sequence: CASSVDRGNTEAFF. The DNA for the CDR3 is TGTGCCAGCAGTGTAGACAGGGGGAACACTGAAGCTTTCTTT.

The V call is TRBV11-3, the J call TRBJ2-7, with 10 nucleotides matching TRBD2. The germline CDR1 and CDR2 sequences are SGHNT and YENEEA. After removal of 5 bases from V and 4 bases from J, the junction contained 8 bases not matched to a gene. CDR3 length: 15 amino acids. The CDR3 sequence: CASSGRSSGGYEQYF. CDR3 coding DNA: TGTGCCAGCAGCGGACGATCTAGCGGGGGATACGAGCAGTACTTC.

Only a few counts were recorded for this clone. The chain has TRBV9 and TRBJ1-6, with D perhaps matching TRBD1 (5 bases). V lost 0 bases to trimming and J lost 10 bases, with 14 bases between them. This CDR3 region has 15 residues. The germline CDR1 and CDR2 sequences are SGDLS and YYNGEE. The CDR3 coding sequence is TGTGCCAGCAGCGTAGTCGGGGGAGAAGACTCACCCCTCCACTTT. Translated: CASSVVGGEDSPLHF.

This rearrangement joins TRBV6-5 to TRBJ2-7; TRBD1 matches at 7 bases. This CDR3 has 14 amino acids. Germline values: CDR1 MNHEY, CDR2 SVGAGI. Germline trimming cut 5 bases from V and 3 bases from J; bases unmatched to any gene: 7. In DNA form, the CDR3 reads TGTGCCAGCAGTGAAGGTGGGACAGTCTACGAGCAGTACTTC. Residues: CASSEGGTVYEQYF.

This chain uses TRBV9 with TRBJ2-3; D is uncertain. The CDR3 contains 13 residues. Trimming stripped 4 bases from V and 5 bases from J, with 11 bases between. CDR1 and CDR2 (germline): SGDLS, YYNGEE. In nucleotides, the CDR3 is TGTGCCAGCAGCCCACAAATGGTAGATACGCAGTATTTT. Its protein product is CASSPQMVDTQYF.

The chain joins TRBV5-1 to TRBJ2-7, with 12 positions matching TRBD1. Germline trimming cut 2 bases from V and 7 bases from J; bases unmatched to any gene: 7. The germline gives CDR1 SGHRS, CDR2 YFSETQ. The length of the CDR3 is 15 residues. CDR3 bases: TGCGCCAGCAGCTTACCGGGACAGGGGGCTCGGGAGCAGTACTTC. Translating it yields CASSLPGQGAREQYF.

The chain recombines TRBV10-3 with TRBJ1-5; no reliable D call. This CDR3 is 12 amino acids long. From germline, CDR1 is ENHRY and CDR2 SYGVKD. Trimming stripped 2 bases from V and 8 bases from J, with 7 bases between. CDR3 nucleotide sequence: TGTGCCATCAGTGAGCCCGGGGAGCCCCAGCATTTT. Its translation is CAISEPGEPQHF.

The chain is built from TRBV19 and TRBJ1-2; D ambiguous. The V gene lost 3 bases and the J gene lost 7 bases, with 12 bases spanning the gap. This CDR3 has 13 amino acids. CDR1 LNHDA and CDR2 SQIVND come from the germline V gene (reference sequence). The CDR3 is CASSMWQAGGYTF. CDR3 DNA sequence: TGTGCCAGTAGTATGTGGCAGGCCGGTGGCTACACCTTC.